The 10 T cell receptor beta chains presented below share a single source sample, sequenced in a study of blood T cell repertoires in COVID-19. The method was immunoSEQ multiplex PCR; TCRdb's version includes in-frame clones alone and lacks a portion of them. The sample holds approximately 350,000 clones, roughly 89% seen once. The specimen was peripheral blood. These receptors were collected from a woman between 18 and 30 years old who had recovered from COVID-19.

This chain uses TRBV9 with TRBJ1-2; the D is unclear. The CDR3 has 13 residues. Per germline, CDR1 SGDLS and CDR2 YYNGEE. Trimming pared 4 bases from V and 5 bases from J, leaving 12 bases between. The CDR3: CASSSTGSYGYTF. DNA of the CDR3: TGTGCCAGCAGCTCCACGGGATCTTATGGCTACACCTTC.

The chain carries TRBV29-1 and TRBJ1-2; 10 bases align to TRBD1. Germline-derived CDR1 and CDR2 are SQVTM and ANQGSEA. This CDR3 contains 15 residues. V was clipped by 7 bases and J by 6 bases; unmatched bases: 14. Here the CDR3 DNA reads TGCAGCGCTCTGGTTGATAGGACAGGGGGTAATGGCTACACCTTC. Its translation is CSALVDRTGGNGYTF. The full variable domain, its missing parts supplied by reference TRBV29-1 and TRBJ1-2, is SAVISQKPSRDICQRGTSLTIQCQVDSQVTMMFWYRQQPGQSLTLIATANQGSEATYESGFVIDKFPISRPNLTFSTLTVSNMSPEDSSIYLCSALVDRTGGNGYTFGSGTRLTVV.

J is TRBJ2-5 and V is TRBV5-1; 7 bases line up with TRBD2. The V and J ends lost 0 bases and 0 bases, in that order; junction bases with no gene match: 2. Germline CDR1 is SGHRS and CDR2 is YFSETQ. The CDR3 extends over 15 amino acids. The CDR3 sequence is CASSLGGGDQETQYF. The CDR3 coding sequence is TGCGCCAGCAGCTTGGGGGGAGGGGACCAAGAGACCCAGTACTTC.

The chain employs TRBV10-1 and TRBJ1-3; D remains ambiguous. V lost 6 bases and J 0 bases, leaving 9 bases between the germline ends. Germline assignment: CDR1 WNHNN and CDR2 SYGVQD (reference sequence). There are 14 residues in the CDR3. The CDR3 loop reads CASSGRDSGNTIYF. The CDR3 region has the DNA TGCGCCAGCAGCGGACGGGACTCTGGAAACACCATATATTTT.

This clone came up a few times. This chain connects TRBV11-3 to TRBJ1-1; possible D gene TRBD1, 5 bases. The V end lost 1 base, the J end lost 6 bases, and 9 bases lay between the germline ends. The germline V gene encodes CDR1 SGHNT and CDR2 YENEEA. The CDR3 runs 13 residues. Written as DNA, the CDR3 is TGTGCCAGCAGCTTAGGTGCCAGGGCTGAAGCTTTCTTT. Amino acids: CASSLGARAEAFF.

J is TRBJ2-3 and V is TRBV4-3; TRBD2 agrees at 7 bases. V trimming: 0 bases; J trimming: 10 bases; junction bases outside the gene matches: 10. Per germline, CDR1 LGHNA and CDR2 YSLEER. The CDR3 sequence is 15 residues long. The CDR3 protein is CASSQEGSGSAPQYF. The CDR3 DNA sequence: TGCGCCAGCAGCCAAGAAGGTAGCGGGTCCGCGCCGCAGTATTTT.

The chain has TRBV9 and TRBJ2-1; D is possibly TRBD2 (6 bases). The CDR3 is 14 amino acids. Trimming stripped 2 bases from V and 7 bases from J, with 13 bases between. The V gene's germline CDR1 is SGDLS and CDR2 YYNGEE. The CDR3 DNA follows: TGTGCCAGCAGCGTTCCGGGACTTACAAATGAGCAGTTCTTC. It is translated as CASSVPGLTNEQFF.

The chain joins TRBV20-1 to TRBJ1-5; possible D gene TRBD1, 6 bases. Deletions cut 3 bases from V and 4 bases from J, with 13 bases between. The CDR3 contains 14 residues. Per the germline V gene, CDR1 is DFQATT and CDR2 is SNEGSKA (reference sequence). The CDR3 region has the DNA TGCAGTGCTAGTGAGGACACAGGGAATCAGCCCCAGCATTTT. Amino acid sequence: CSASEDTGNQPQHF.

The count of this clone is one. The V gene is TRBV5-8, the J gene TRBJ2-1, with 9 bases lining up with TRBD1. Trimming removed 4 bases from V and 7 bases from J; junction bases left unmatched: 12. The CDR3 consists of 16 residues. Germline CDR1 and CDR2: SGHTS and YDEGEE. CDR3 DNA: TGTGCCAGCAGCATGTCCCCGGGACAGGGAAGGAATGAGCAGTTCTTC. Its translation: CASSMSPGQGRNEQFF.

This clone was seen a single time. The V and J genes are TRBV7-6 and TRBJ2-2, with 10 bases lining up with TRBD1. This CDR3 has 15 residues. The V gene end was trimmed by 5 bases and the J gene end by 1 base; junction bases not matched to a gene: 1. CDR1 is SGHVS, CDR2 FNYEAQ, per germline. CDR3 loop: CASSRTGGNTGELFF. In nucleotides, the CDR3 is TGTGCCAGCAGCCGGACAGGGGGGAACACCGGGGAGCTGTTTTTT.